This is a list of T cell receptor beta chains from one sample in a study of shared clonotypes between healthy human individuals. The protocol was immunoSEQ multiplex PCR, while the TCRdb copy is restricted to in-frame clones and leaves out a portion. The data show 740,000 or so clones, around 73% seen once. The sample taken for sequencing was memory CD4+ T cells sorted from blood. The receptors stem from a woman aged 25 to 39 in good health. The CDR3 runs from the conserved cysteine through the conserved F or W. D genes are given only for firm matches. Clone sizes are given selectively: once, few, many, or a class where the clone is expanded.

>NA|TRBJ2-3|TRBV6-6|NA
TGTGCCAGCACTCTAGGGAGTTCGTCAAGTACGCAGTATTTT
CASTLGSSSSTQYF
>NA|TRBJ2-3|TRBV25-1|NA
TGTGCCAGCAGTGACCCCGGAGCCACAGATACGCAGTATTTT
CASSDPGATDTQYF
>NA|TRBJ1-2|TRBV18|NA
TGTGCCAGCTCACCCGATGGACAGCCCGGGACCTATGGCTACACCTTC
CASSPDGQPGTYGYTF
>NA|TRBJ2-1|TRBV25-1|TRBD1
TGTGCCAGCAGTGCGCAAATGACAGGGTCGTACAATGAGCAGTTCTTC
CASSAQMTGSYNEQFF
>NA|TRBJ2-1|TRBV4-2|NA
TGTGCCAGCAGCCAAGGGACTACTATCAATGAGCAGTTCTTC
CASSQGTTINEQFF
>NA|TRBJ1-4|TRBV9|NA
TGTGCCAGCAGCGTAGCAGGCACCTCTGGTGAAAAACTGTTTTTT
CASSVAGTSGEKLFF
>NA|TRBJ2-2|TRBV7-9|NA
TGTGCCAGCAGCTTAGTGGGCCCTCGCACCGGGGAGCTGTTTTTT
CASSLVGPRTGELFF
>many|TRBJ1-2|TRBV5-1|NA
TGCGCCAGCAGCATTGGGCAGCCCTATGGCTACACCTTC
CASSIGQPYGYTF
>NA|TRBJ2-1|TRBV2|TRBD2
TGTGCCAGCGGAAGTAGCGGGAGTGGTAATGAGCAGTTCTTC
CASGSSGSGNEQFF
>NA|TRBJ2-7|TRBV5-1|NA
TGCGCCAGCAGCTTGAGGCGCGGCTCCTACGAGCAGTACTTC
CASSLRRGSYEQYF
>NA|TRBJ2-1|TRBV5-1|TRBD2
TGCGCCAGCAGCTTCTGGGCTAGCGGGAGTTCCTACAATGAGCAGTTCTTC
CASSFWASGSSYNEQFF
>NA|TRBJ2-1|TRBV27|NA
TGTGCCAGCAGGAAAGGGGGCGGGAGGTTGGATGAGCAGTTCTTC
CASRKGGGRLDEQFF
>NA|TRBJ2-7|TRBV11-2|NA
TGTGCCAGCAGCTTAGAACTAATTACAGGGGAGCAGTACTTC
CASSLELITGEQYF
>NA|TRBJ2-1|TRBV5-1|NA
TGCGCCAGCAGCTTGGCGGGTTCCTACAATGAGCAGTTCTTC
CASSLAGSYNEQFF
>NA|TRBJ1-2|TRBV11-2|NA
TGTGCCAGCAGCCCTCCTGGAGCAGGATTTAACTATGGCTACACCTTC
CASSPPGAGFNYGYTF
>once|TRBJ1-4|TRBV28|TRBD1
TGTGCCAGCAGTCGAGCAGGGACAGGGGACGAAAAACTGTTTTTT
CASSRAGTGDEKLFF
>NA|TRBJ2-7|TRBV6-1|NA
TGTGCCAGCAGGGCTACCTACGAGCAGTACTTC
CASRATYEQYF
>NA|TRBJ2-7|TRBV29-1|NA
TGCAGCGTTGAAGGTGAGCAGGGGAAGGGAGCCTACGAGCAGTACTTC
CSVEGEQGKGAYEQYF
>NA|TRBJ2-7|TRBV28|TRBD2
TGTGCCAGCAGGTTAGCGGGAGCGAGCTCCTACGAGCAGTACTTC
CASRLAGASSYEQYF
>NA|TRBJ2-2|TRBV19|TRBD1
TGTGCCAGTAGATTCCTTCCGGGACAGGGGGACACCGGGGAGCTGTTTTTT
CASRFLPGQGDTGELFF
>once|TRBJ2-7|TRBV7-6|TRBD2
TGTGCCAGCAGCCGGACTAGCGGGAGGACCACGACGTACGAGCAGTACTTC
CASSRTSGRTTTYEQYF
>NA|TRBJ2-7|TRBV28|NA
TGTGCCAGCAGTATCCCCGGACCCTACGAGCAGTACTTC
CASSIPGPYEQYF
>NA|TRBJ1-5|TRBV5-6|NA
TGTGCCAGCAGCCAAAGAAGCCCTGGTTTAGGGAGGCTAAATCAGCCCCAGCATTTT
CASSQRSPGLGRLNQPQHF
>NA|TRBJ2-3|TRBV15|NA
TGTGCCACCCAGAAGGGGGGAGTGGGTGATACGCAGTATTTT
CATQKGGVGDTQYF
>few|TRBJ2-7|TRBV28|TRBD2
TGTGCCAGCAATCAGCGGGAGCTTTTGGACGAGCAGTACTTC
CASNQRELLDEQYF
>NA|TRBJ2-5|TRBV10-1|NA
TGCGCCAGCAGTGGGCGCCTCCGCAAACAAGAGACCCAGTACTTC
CASSGRLRKQETQYF
>NA|TRBJ2-5|TRBV30|NA
TGTGCCTGGGGGGGTAGTCGCGGGCGGCAAGAGACCCAGTACTTC
CAWGGSRGRQETQYF
>NA|TRBJ2-6|TRBV19|TRBD1
TGTGCCAGTAGTATAAGGGGCCCCGGGACAGCAGGGGCCAACGTCCTGACTTTC
CASSIRGPGTAGANVLTF
>NA|TRBJ2-5|TRBV1|NA
TGCACCAGCAGCCAAGATCTTGTAATAAACGGGAGGGCCCTGGAGACCCAGTACTTC
CTSSQDLVINGRALETQYF
>NA|TRBJ2-3|TRBV6-1|NA
TGTGCCAGCAGTGAAAGACCCAGGGTCTCAGATACGCAGTATTTT
CASSERPRVSDTQYF
>NA|TRBJ1-3|TRBV29-1|TRBD1
TGCAGCGTGACGACAGGGGGGGCTGGAAACACCATATATTTT
CSVTTGGAGNTIYF
>NA|TRBJ2-1|TRBV7-2|NA
TGTGCCAGCAGCTTAAATGTCGATGAGCAGTTCTTC
CASSLNVDEQFF
>NA|TRBJ2-7|TRBV19|NA
TGTGCCAGTAGTCCCCGGCGGGTGACATCCTACGAGCAGTACTTC
CASSPRRVTSYEQYF
>NA|TRBJ2-2|TRBV20-1|NA
TGCAGTGCTTATACAACCGGGGAGCTGTTTTTT
CSAYTTGELFF
>NA|TRBJ1-1|TRBV30|NA
TGTGCCTGGAGTGTACCAGGCTCTATGAACACTGAAGCTTTCTTT
CAWSVPGSMNTEAFF
>NA|TRBJ1-5|TRBV28|TRBD1
TGTGCCAGCTTGTTCCGGGACAGACGCAATCAGCCCCAGCATTTT
CASLFRDRRNQPQHF
>NA|TRBJ2-7|TRBV25-1|TRBD1
TGTGCCACACAGGGGGCGACCAGCTACGAGCAGTACTTC
CATQGATSYEQYF
>few|TRBJ2-1|TRBV7-9|TRBD1
TGTGCCAGCAGCTTTGTTCGAGACAGGGGTTTTCACTACAATGAGCAGTTCTTC
CASSFVRDRGFHYNEQFF
>NA|TRBJ2-7|TRBV5-1|TRBD1
TGCGCCAGTCACAACAGGGGATCCTACGAGCAGTACTTC
CASHNRGSYEQYF
>NA|TRBJ1-4|TRBV6-1|TRBD1
TGTGCCAGCAGACAGGGGACAAATGAAAAACTGTTTTTT
CASRQGTNEKLFF
>NA|TRBJ1-5|TRBV27|NA
TGTGCCAGCACCCCCGCGGGGGAGAATCAGCCCCAGCATTTT
CASTPAGENQPQHF
>NA|TRBJ2-7|TRBV7-9|NA
TGTGCCAGCAGCTTAGGTGCTCCCTCAACTGCCTACGAGCAGTACTTC
CASSLGAPSTAYEQYF
>NA|TRBJ2-5|TRBV7-9|NA
TGTGCCAGCAGCCCCCGATCCACGGACCAAGAGACCCAGTACTTC
CASSPRSTDQETQYF
>NA|TRBJ2-7|TRBV19|TRBD2
TGTGCCAGTAGTACCACTAGCGCCTACGAGCAGTACTTC
CASSTTSAYEQYF
>once|TRBJ2-1|TRBV7-9|TRBD2
TGTGCCAGCAGCCCCCTCCCCTTACTATGGCGGGAGGGGGGTGATGAGCAGTTCTTC
CASSPLPLLWREGGDEQFF
>NA|TRBJ1-4|TRBV7-6|NA
TGTGCCAGCAGCAAAACCCGAGGGGGGTCGACTAATGAAAAACTGTTTTTT
CASSKTRGGSTNEKLFF
>NA|TRBJ1-2|TRBV7-6|NA
TGTGCCAGCAGTCCAAGACAGGCGTCGAACTATGGCTACACCTTC
CASSPRQASNYGYTF
>NA|TRBJ2-2|TRBV11-2|NA
TGTGCCAGCAGCTCCAGCAACACCGGGGAGCTGTTTTTT
CASSSSNTGELFF
>NA|TRBJ2-1|TRBV6-4|TRBD2
TGTGCCAGCAGCCCCCGGGAGGTGCAATTCTTC
CASSPREVQFF
>NA|TRBJ2-2|TRBV5-1|NA
TGCGCCAGCAGCTTGCCGGCCAACACCGGGGAGCTGTTTTTT
CASSLPANTGELFF